The 18 T cell receptor beta chains below were found in one sample sequenced in a study of cytomegalovirus exposure and HLA in healthy donors. The PCR used 60 Vbeta and 13 Jbeta primers. Here immunoSEQ multiplex PCR was the method, and the copy in TCRdb shows in-frame clones only, minus some. This repertoire shows over 130,000 clones, 75% to 85% found once; its top ten account for 2.4%. The sequenced sample was PBMCs. These receptors were collected from a man over 45 in good health and CMV-seronegative.

The rearrangement uses TRBV12-5 and TRBJ2-3, with a weak D call TRBD2 (6 bases). The CDR3 length is 14 residues. The ends were cut back, 3 bases at V and 2 bases at J, with 9 bases in the middle. Germline CDR1 reads LGHNT; CDR2 reads FRNRAP. CDR3 residues: CASGLGTDTDTQYF. The CDR3 nucleotides are TGTGCTAGTGGTTTAGGGACTGACACAGATACGCAGTATTTT.

This clone was found once. The chain joins TRBV11-2 to TRBJ2-7; D is possibly TRBD1 (6 bases). V gave up 0 bases and J gave up 5 bases, with 14 bases separating them. The CDR3 has 15 amino acids. The germline CDR1 and CDR2 sequences are SGHAT and FQNNGV. The CDR3 sequence: CASSLDNQGRNEQYF. The CDR3 bases are TGTGCCAGCAGCTTAGATAATCAGGGGCGAAACGAGCAGTACTTC.

J is TRBJ2-1 and V is TRBV19, with 9 bases fitting TRBD2. CDR1 LNHDA and CDR2 SQIVND come from the germline V gene (reference sequence). J was trimmed by 0 bases and V by 5 bases; bases with no gene match: 2. This CDR3 comprises 15 residues. CDR3 region: CASSVSGSSYNEQFF. The CDR3 coding sequence is TGTGCCAGTAGTGTTAGCGGGAGCTCCTACAATGAGCAGTTCTTC.

The CDR3 DNA reads as TGTGCCAGCAGCTTAAATGGGGGGATGGCCGGGGAGCTGTTTTTT. Translated, it gives CASSLNGGMAGELFF. The rearrangement uses TRBV13 and TRBJ2-2, with D tentatively TRBD2 (6 bases). With 2 bases removed from V and 6 bases from J, the gap between germline ends came to 13 bases. CDR3 size: 15 residues. In germline, CDR1 is PRHDT, CDR2 FYEKMQ (reference sequence).

This rearrangement joins TRBV5-1 to TRBJ2-7; 8 bases match TRBD1. Germline V CDR1 and CDR2: SGHRS, YFSETQ. Germline trimming cut 3 bases from V and 2 bases from J; bases unmatched to any gene: 7. This CDR3 comprises 15 residues. The CDR3 here is CASSSSPTGAYEQYF. The DNA of the CDR3 is TGCGCCAGCAGCTCGAGCCCGACAGGGGCCTACGAGCAGTACTTC.

The chain employs TRBV28 and TRBJ1-1; TRBD1 agrees at 7 bases. The length of the CDR3 is 14 residues. Germline trimming cut 5 bases from V and 8 bases from J; bases unmatched to any gene: 11. CDR1 and CDR2 (germline): MDHEN, SYDVKM. As DNA, the CDR3 is TGTGCCAGCAGTAAGACAGGGTTGGTTACGGAAGCTTTCTTT. Translation gives CASSKTGLVTEAFF. Full variable domain (outside the CDR3, taken from reference TRBV28 and TRBJ1-1): DVKVTQSSRYLVKRTGEKVFLECVQDMDHENMFWYRQDPGLGLRLIYFSYDVKMKEKGDIPEGYSVSREKKERFSLILESASTNQTSMYLCASSKTGLVTEAFFGQGTRLTVV.

The chain uses TRBV28 and TRBJ1-4; TRBD1 agrees at 8 bases. This CDR3 is 15 amino acids long. CDR1 is MDHEN, CDR2 SYDVKM, per germline. V lost 6 bases to trimming and J lost 8 bases; unmatched junction nucleotides: 11. DNA for the CDR3: TGTGCCAGCAGGCCTCGGACAGGGAGGTTGGAAAAACTGTTTTTT. Translated, it gives CASRPRTGRLEKLFF.

The chain recombines TRBV6-1 with TRBJ1-3; the match to TRBD1 covers 9 bases. This CDR3 has 17 amino acids. CDR1 is MNHNS and CDR2 is SASEGT in the germline V gene. V shed 2 bases, J shed 4 bases, and the junction held 9 bases outside the gene matches. The CDR3 DNA reads as TGTGCCAGCAGTGAAATTGCGGGACAGGGTACGGGAAACACCATATATTTT. This translates into CASSEIAGQGTGNTIYF.

The V and J genes are TRBV7-3 and TRBJ2-7, with 10 bases identical to TRBD2. J was trimmed by 5 bases and V by 5 bases; bases with no gene match: 9. CDR3 size: 15 residues. In germline, CDR1 is SGHTA, CDR2 FQGTGA. This CDR3 reads CASSPRGLAGDEQYF. The CDR3 DNA is TGTGCCAGCAGCCCAAGAGGCCTAGCGGGAGACGAGCAGTACTTC. Full variable domain (remainder filled in from reference TRBV7-3 and TRBJ2-7): GAGVSQTPSNKVTEKGKYVELRCDPISGHTALYWYRQSLGQGPEFLIYFQGTGAADDSGLPNDRFFAVRPEGSVSTLKIQRTERGDSAVYLCASSPRGLAGDEQYFGPGTRLTVT.

The chain uses TRBV6-5 and TRBJ1-2; 7 bases fit TRBD1. The germline gives CDR1 MNHEY, CDR2 SVGAGI. V trimming: 4 bases; J trimming: 5 bases; junction bases outside the gene matches: 4. The CDR3 contains 13 residues. CDR3 nucleotides: TGTGCCAGCAGTTGGGACAGTAGATATGGCTACACCTTC. It translates to CASSWDSRYGYTF.

The J gene is TRBJ1-5, the V gene TRBV6-1; D remains ambiguous. Per the germline V gene, CDR1 is MNHNS and CDR2 is SASEGT. The CDR3 is made up of 14 amino acids. V lost 4 bases and J 1 base, leaving 8 bases between the germline ends. The CDR3 region is CASSVPGSNQPQHF. CDR3 nucleotide sequence: TGTGCCAGCAGTGTGCCCGGGAGCAATCAGCCCCAGCATTTT.

The J gene is TRBJ2-1, the V gene TRBV7-2; D call uncertain. V gave up 5 bases and J gave up 6 bases, with 5 bases separating them. This CDR3 is built from 11 residues. Per germline, CDR1 SGHTA and CDR2 FQGNSA. The CDR3 sequence: CASSPRNEQFF. The CDR3 DNA reads as TGTGCCAGCAGCCCCCGCAATGAGCAGTTCTTC. Full variable domain (missing parts from reference TRBV7-2 and TRBJ2-1): GAGVSQSPSNKVTEKGKDVELRCDPISGHTALYWYRQSLGQGLEFLIYFQGNSAPDKSGLPSDRFSAERTGGSVSTLTIQRTQQEDSAVYLCASSPRNEQFFGPGTRLTVL.

This clone occurred once. The chain combines TRBV10-1 with TRBJ2-2, with 10 bases that match TRBD2. The CDR3 spans 18 residues. Trimming at V came to 2 bases and at J to 2 bases, leaving 8 bases not matched to a gene. CDR1 is WNHNN and CDR2 is SYGVQD in the germline V gene (reference sequence). CDR3 protein: CASSEPLTSGVNTGELFF. The CDR3 DNA follows: TGCGCCAGCAGTGAGCCGCTCACTAGCGGGGTCAACACCGGGGAGCTGTTTTTT.

This sequence joins TRBV5-1 and TRBJ2-2; D gene unclear. The germline gives CDR1 SGHRS, CDR2 YFSETQ. The V and J ends lost 0 bases and 2 bases respectively, with 5 bases between them. The CDR3 is 14 amino acids. The CDR3 loop is CASSLVLNTGELFF. The CDR3 DNA sequence: TGCGCCAGCAGCTTGGTTCTAAACACCGGGGAGCTGTTTTTT.

This sequence joins TRBV10-3 and TRBJ2-7; 9 bases map to TRBD1. CDR3 length: 14 amino acids. With V trimmed by 5 bases and J by 5 bases, 7 bases remained unmatched. The germline CDR1 and CDR2 sequences are ENHRY and SYGVKD. The CDR3 region is CAISLGQGVHEQYF. In nucleotides, the CDR3 is TGTGCCATCAGTTTGGGACAGGGCGTCCACGAGCAGTACTTC.

In its sample, this clone was seen a few times. The chain carries TRBV29-1 and TRBJ1-2; 7 bases are a match to TRBD1. After removal of 5 bases from V and 0 bases from J, the junction contained 3 bases not matched to a gene. The CDR3 has 13 residues. The germline gives CDR1 SQVTM, CDR2 ANQGSEA. The CDR3 sequence is CSVRQGANYGYTF. The CDR3 bases are TGCAGCGTTAGACAGGGTGCTAACTATGGCTACACCTTC.

The V gene is TRBV18, the J gene TRBJ2-7, with 11 bases aligning to TRBD2. J was trimmed by 2 bases and V by 4 bases; bases with no gene match: 1. CDR3 length equals 14 residues. Germline CDR1 reads KGHSH; CDR2 reads LQKENI. In DNA, the CDR3 is TGTGCCAGCTCACTAGCGGGGGGGCCCTACGAGCAGTACTTC. Encoded protein: CASSLAGGPYEQYF.

The chain carries TRBV6-5 and TRBJ1-3, with D possibly TRBD1 on 5 matching bases. The CDR3 length is 15 residues. Per germline, CDR1 MNHEY and CDR2 SVGAGI. V was pared by 5 bases and J by 0 bases, with 11 bases between. CDR3 nucleotides: TGTGCCAGCAGTCCCATCGACAGCTCTGGAAACACCATATATTTT. Translated, it gives CASSPIDSSGNTIYF.